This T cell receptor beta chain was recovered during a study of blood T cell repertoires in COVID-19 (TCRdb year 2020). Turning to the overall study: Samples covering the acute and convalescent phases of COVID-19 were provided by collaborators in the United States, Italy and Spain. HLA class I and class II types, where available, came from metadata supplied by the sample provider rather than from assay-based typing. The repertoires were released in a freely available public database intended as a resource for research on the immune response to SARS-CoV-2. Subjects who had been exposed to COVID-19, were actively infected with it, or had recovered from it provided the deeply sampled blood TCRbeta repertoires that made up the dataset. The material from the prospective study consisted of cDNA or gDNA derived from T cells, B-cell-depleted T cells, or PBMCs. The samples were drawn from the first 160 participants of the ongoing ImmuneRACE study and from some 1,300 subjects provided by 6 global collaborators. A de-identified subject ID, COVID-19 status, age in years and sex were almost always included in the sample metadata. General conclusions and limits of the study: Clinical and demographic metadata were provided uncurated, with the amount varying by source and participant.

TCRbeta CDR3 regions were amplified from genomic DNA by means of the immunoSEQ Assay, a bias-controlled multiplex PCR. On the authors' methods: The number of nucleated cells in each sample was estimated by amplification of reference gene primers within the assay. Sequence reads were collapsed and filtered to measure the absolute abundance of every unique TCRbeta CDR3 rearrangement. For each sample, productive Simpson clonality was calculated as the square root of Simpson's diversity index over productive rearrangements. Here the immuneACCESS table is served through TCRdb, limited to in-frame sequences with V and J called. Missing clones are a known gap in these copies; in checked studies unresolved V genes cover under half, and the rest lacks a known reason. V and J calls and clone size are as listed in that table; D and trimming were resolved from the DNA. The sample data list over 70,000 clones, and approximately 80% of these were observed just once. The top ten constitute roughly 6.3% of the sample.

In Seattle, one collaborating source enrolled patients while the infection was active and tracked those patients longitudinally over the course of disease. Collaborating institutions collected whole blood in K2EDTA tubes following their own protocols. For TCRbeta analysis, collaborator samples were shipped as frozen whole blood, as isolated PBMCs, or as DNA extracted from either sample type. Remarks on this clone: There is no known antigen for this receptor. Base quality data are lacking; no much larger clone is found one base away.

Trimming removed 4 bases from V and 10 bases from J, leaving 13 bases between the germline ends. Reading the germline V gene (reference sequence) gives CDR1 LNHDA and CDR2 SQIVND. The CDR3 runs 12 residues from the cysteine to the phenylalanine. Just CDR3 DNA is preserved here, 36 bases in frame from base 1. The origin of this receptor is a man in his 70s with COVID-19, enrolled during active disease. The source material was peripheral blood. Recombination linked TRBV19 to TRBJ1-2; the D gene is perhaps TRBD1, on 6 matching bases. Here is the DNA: TGTGCCAGTAGTACCACAGGGATAACCTACACCTTC. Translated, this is CASSTTGITYTF.